This T cell receptor beta chain was identified in a study of cytomegalovirus exposure and HLA in healthy donors. CDR1 is SGHVS and CDR2 is FNYEAQ in the germline V gene. This CDR3 is 13 amino acids long. Trimming stripped 3 bases from V and 4 bases from J, with 9 bases between. A note on this clone: The sample contains more than one DNA sequence encoding this CDR3.

Both 60 Vbeta primers and 13 Jbeta primers went into the PCR. Some clones are missing from TCRdb's copy, which holds only in-frame ones; the method was immunoSEQ multiplex PCR. The sample has 100,000 to 150,000 clones, about 70% seen once. This chain links TRBV7-6 with TRBJ1-2; TRBD1 is a possible D gene (5 bases). The TCR sequence derives from a woman aged 55-69 years in good health and CMV-seropositive. Sequencing input: PBMCs. CDR3 nucleotides: TGTGCCAGCAGCTTTGCCGGGGGCTATGGCTACACCTTC. As protein: CASSFAGGYGYTF. The whole variable domain, filled in from reference TRBV7-6 and TRBJ1-2, reads GAGVSQSPRYKVTKRGQDVALRCDPISGHVSLYWYRQALGQGPEFLTYFNYEAQQDKSGLPNDRFSAERPEGSISTLTIQRTEQRDSAMYRCASSFAGGYGYTFGSGTRLTVV.